The clone carrying this T cell receptor beta chain was seen repeatedly, ten times or more. The ends lost 7 bases at V and 4 bases at J; junction bases unmatched: 5. The CDR3 runs to 13 residues. Per germline, CDR1 SQVTM and CDR2 ANQGSEA. The data were obtained in a study of T-cell reconstitution after alpha-beta-depleted transplantation in children. The authors prepared the TCRbeta library with unique molecular identifiers. Each CDR3 protein gets one entry after TCRdb re-called the PCR reads with MiXCR. The data show about 160,000 distinct CDR3 sequences, around 10% seen once. The chain joins TRBV29-1 to TRBJ2-5; TRBD1 agrees at 11 bases. The clonotype originates from a boy between 2 and 10 years old with acute myeloid leukemia, due to receive a stem cell transplant. The sample here was PBMCs, taken before TCRalphabeta/CD19-depleted stem cell transplant. In DNA, the CDR3 is TGCAGCGGCATGGACAGGGGGCGAGAGACCCAGTACTTC. Its translation is CSGMDRGRETQYF.